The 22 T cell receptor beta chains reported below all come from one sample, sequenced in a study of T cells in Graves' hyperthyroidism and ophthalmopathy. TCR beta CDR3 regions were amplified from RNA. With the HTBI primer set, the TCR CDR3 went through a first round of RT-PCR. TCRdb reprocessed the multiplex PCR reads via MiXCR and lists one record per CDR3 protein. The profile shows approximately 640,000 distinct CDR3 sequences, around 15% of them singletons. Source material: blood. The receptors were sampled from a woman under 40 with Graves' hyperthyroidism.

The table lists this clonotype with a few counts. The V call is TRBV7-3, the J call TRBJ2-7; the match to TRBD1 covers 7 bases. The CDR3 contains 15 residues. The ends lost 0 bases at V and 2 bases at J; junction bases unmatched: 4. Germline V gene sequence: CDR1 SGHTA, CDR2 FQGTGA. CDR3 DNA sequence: TGTGCCAGCAGCTTAACCCCCGGGACAGCCTACGAGCAGTACTTC. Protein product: CASSLTPGTAYEQYF.

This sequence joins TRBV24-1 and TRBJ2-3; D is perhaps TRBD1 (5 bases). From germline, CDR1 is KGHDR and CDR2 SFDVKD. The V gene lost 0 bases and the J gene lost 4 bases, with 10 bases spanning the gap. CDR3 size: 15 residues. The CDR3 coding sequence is TGTGCCACCAGTGATTTGCGGCAGGGCGCAGATACGCAGTATTTT. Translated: CATSDLRQGADTQYF.

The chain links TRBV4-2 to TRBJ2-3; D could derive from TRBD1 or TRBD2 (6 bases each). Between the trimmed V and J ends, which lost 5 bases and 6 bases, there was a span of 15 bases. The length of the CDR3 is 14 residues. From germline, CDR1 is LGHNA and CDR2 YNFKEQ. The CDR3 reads CASSAPGAWDTQYF. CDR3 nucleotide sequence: TGTGCCAGCAGCGCGCCGGGGGCTTGGGATACGCAGTATTTT.

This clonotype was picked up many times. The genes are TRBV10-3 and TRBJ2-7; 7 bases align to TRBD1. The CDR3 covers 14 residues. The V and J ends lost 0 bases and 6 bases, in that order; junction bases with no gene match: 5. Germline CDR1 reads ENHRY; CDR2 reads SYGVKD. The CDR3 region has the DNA TGTGCCATCAGTGAGTCGACAGGGCGGGTCGAGCAGTACTTC. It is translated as CAISESTGRVEQYF.

The CDR3 loop is CASSMGTSRNEQFF. The CDR3 bases are TGTGCCAGTAGTATGGGGACTAGCAGGAATGAGCAGTTCTTC. The gene calls are TRBV19 and TRBJ2-1; 9 positions match TRBD2. Per the germline V gene, CDR1 is LNHDA and CDR2 is SQIVND (reference sequence). The CDR3 runs 14 residues. The junction had 4 bases not matched to a gene; V was cut back by 3 bases and J by 7 bases.

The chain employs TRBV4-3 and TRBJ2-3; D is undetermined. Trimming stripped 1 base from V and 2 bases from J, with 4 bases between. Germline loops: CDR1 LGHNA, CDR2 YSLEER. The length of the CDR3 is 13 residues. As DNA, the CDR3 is TGCGCCAGCAGCCAAGCGAACACAGATACGCAGTATTTT. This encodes CASSQANTDTQYF.

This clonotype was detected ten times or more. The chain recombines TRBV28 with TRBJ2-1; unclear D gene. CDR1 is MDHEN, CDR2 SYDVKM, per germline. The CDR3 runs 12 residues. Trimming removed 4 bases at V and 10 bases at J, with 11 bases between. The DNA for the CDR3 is TGTGCCAGCAGTTCCCAGACGGAAGAGCAGTTCTTC. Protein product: CASSSQTEEQFF.

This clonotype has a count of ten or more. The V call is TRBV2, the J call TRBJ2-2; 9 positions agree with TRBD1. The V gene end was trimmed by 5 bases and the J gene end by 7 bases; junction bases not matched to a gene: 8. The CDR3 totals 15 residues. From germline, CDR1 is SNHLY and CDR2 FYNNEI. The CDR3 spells CASSWEGQGIGELFF. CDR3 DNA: TGTGCCAGCAGTTGGGAGGGACAGGGAATCGGGGAGCTGTTTTTT.

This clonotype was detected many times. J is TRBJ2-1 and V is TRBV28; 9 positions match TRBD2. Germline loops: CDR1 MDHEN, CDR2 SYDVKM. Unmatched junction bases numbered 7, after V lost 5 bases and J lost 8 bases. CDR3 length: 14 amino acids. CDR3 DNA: TGTGCCAGCAGTAGACTAGCGGAGTTCGATGAGCAGTTCTTC. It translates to CASSRLAEFDEQFF.

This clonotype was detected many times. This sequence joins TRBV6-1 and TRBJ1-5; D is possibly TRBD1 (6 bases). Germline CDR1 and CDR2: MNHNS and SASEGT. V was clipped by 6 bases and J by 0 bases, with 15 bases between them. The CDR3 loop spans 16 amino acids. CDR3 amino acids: CASRPQQGLSNQPQHF. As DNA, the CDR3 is TGTGCCAGCAGACCGCAACAGGGCCTTAGCAATCAGCCCCAGCATTTT.

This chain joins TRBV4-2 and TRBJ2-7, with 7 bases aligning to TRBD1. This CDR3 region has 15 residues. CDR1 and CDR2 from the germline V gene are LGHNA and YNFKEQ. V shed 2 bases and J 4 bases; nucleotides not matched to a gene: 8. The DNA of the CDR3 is TGTGCCAGCAGCCAATCCGGGACAGCACCGTACGAGCAGTACTTC. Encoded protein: CASSQSGTAPYEQYF.

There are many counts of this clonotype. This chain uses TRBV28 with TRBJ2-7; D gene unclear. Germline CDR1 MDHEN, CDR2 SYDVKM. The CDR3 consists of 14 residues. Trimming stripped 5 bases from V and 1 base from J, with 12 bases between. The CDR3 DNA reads TGTGCCAGCAGTCCGCGGACGAATTCCTACGAGCAGTACTTC. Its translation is CASSPRTNSYEQYF.

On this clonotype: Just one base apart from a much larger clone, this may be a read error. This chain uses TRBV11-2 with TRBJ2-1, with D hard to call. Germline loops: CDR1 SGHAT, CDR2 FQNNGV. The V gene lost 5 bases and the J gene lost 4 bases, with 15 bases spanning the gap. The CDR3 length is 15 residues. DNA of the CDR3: TGTGCCAGCAGCCTTTCAATTAACCGGTACAATGAGCAGTTCTTC. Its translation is CASSLSINRYNEQFF.

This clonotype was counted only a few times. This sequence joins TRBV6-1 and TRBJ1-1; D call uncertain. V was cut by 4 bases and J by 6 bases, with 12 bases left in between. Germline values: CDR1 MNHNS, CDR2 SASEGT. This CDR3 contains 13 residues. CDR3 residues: CASSAVGSAEAFF. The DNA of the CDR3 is TGTGCCAGCAGTGCAGTGGGGAGCGCTGAAGCTTTCTTT.

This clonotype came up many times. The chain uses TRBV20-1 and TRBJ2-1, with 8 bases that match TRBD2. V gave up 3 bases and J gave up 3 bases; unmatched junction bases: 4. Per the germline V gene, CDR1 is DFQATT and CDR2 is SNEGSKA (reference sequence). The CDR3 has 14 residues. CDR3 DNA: TGCAGTGCTAGTGGCCTAGCGGGCTACAATGAGCAGTTCTTC. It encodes CSASGLAGYNEQFF.

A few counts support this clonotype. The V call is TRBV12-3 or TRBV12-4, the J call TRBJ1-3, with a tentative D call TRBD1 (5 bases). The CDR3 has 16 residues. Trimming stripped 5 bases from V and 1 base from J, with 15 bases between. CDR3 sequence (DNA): TGTGCCAGCAGTACCAGGGAAGGAGGTTCTGGAAACACCATATATTTT. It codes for CASSTREGGSGNTIYF.

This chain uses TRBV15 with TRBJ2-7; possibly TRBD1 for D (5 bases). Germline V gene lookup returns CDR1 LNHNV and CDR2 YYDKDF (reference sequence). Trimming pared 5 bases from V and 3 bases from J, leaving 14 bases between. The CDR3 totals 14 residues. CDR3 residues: CATSQDNRYYEQYF. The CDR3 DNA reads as TGTGCCACCAGCCAGGACAACCGCTACTACGAGCAGTACTTC.

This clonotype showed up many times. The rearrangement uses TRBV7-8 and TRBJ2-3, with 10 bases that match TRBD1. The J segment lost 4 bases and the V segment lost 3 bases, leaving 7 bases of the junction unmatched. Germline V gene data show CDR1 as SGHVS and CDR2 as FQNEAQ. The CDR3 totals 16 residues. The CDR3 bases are TGTGCCAGCAGCTTGCAGGGACAGGGGAGGTCAGATACGCAGTATTTT. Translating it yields CASSLQGQGRSDTQYF.

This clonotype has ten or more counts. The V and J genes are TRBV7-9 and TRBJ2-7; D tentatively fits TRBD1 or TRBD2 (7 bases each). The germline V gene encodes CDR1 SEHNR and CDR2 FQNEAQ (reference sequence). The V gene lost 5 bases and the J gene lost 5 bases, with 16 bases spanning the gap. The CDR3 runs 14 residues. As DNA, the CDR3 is TGTGCCAGCAGCCCGACAGGGAGGGTCGACGAGCAGTACTTC. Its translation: CASSPTGRVDEQYF.

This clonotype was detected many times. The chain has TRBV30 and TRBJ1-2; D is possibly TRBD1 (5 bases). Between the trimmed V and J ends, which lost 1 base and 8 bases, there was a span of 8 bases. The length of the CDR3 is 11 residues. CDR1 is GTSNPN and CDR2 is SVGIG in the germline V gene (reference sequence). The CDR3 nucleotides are TGTGCCTGGAGTGATAACAGGGGCTACACCTTC. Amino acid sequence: CAWSDNRGYTF.

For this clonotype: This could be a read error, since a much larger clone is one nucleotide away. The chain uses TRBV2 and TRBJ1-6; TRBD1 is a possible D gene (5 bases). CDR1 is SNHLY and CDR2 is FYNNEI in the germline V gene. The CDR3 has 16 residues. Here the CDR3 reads CVSSPYGGRVNSPLHF. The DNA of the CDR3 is TGTGTCAGCAGTCCCTATGGTGGCAGGGTCAATTCACCCCTCCACTTT.

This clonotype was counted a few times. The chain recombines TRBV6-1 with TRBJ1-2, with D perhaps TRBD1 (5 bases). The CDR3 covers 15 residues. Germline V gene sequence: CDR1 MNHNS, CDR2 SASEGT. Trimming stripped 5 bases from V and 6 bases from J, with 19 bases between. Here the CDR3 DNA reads TGTGCCAGCAGTTTCCCCGGGAGGGACGATGATGGCTACACCTTC. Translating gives CASSFPGRDDDGYTF.